A selection of T cell receptor beta chains follows, all from one sample in a study of radiotherapy plus CTLA-4 blockade in lung cancer. Repertoires were generated with immunoSEQ multiplex PCR, while TCRdb's copy carries only in-frame clones and drops some. Of over 80,000 clones detected, 83% appear once; the ten largest clones hold 0.84%. The starting material was peripheral blood, obtained from a patient treated with radiotherapy plus ipilimumab. The source of these receptors is a human donor with non-small cell lung cancer who had stable disease on radiotherapy plus ipilimumab. Both conserved end residues are part of each CDR3. Size values are once, few and many counts, or a class for expanded clones, and some rows have none.

clone size: once; V gene: TRBV28; J gene: TRBJ1-1; CDR3 protein: CASSFYGGASEAFF
clone size: -; V gene: TRBV7-3; J gene: TRBJ2-2; CDR3 protein: CASSSRAVTGELFF
clone size: -; V gene: TRBV9; J gene: TRBJ1-4; CDR3 protein: CASSVEGGGWPNEKLFF
clone size: -; V gene: TRBV19; J gene: TRBJ1-1; CDR3 protein: CASGHTEAFF
clone size: few; V gene: TRBV5-6; J gene: TRBJ2-1; CDR3 protein: CASSFIRAYNEQFF
clone size: -; V gene: TRBV21-1; J gene: TRBJ1-5; CDR3 protein: CASSTALMSGKCGQGCQPQHF
clone size: -; V gene: TRBV5-6; J gene: TRBJ1-2; CDR3 protein: CASSFNRVGGYTF
clone size: -; V gene: TRBV30; J gene: TRBJ2-7; CDR3 protein: CAWSAGLAGGGDEQYF
clone size: -; V gene: TRBV7-8; J gene: TRBJ1-5; CDR3 protein: CASSLMRGNQPQHF
clone size: few; V gene: TRBV7-9; J gene: TRBJ1-2; CDR3 protein: CASSGRDLANYGYTF
clone size: -; V gene: TRBV2; J gene: TRBJ2-2; CDR3 protein: CASSETTGELFF
clone size: -; V gene: TRBV6-5; J gene: TRBJ1-6; CDR3 protein: CASRSSGTANSPLHF
clone size: -; V gene: TRBV9; J gene: TRBJ2-7; CDR3 protein: CASSVGSSGGNEQYF
clone size: -; V gene: TRBV6-6; J gene: TRBJ2-3; CDR3 protein: CASTLRGPLNTQYF
clone size: -; V gene: TRBV2; J gene: TRBJ2-1; CDR3 protein: CAINSIRFLNEQFF
clone size: -; V gene: TRBV28; J gene: TRBJ1-3; CDR3 protein: CASSFRQGNTIYF
clone size: -; V gene: TRBV6-5; J gene: TRBJ1-5; CDR3 protein: CASRPDTPSGPQHF
clone size: -; V gene: TRBV19; J gene: TRBJ2-2; CDR3 protein: CASRSYLAENTGELFF
clone size: -; V gene: TRBV7-9; J gene: TRBJ2-1; CDR3 protein: CASSLSGLDEQFF
clone size: -; V gene: TRBV5-5; J gene: TRBJ2-7; CDR3 protein: CASSSSSYEQYF
clone size: -; V gene: TRBV30; J gene: TRBJ1-1; CDR3 protein: CACPGGATEAFF
clone size: -; V gene: TRBV5-4; J gene: TRBJ2-1; CDR3 protein: CASSTGGAGNEQFF
clone size: few; V gene: TRBV5-1; J gene: TRBJ2-7; CDR3 protein: CASSLPGTTAYEQYF
clone size: -; V gene: TRBV2; J gene: TRBJ1-6; CDR3 protein: CASSLDRVDSPLHF
clone size: -; V gene: TRBV28; J gene: TRBJ1-4; CDR3 protein: CASSLTGWEKLFF
clone size: -; V gene: TRBV5-8; J gene: TRBJ2-1; CDR3 protein: CASSFSGTAYNEQFF